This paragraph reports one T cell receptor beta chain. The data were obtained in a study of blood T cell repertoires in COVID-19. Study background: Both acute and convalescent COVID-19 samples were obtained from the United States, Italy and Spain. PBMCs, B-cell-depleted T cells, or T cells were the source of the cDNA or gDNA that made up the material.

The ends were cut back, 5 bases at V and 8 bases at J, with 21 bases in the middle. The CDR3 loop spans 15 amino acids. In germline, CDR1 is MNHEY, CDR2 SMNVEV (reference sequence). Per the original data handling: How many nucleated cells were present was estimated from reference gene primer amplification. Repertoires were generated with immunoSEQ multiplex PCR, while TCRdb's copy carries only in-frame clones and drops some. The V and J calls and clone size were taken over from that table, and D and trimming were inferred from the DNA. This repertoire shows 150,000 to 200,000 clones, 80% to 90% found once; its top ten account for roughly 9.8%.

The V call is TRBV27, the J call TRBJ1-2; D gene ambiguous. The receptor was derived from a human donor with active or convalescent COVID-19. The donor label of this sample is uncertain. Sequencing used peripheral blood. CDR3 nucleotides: TGTGCCAGCAGTAGTGCGCCCCGGGGAGATCGAGGCTACACCTTC. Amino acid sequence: CASSSAPRGDRGYTF.